The 26 T cell receptor beta chains given below trace back to one sample, sequenced in a study of Graves' ophthalmopathy and Graves' hyperthyroidism. The study amplified TCR beta CDR3 regions using RNA transcripts. Second-round multiplex PCR came after first-round RT-PCR with HTBI primers. MiXCR, run by TCRdb on the multiplex PCR reads, gives a single entry per CDR3 protein. The repertoire includes 400,000 or so distinct CDR3 sequences, 15% of them detected once, and roughly 7% sits in the top ten. Sequenced input: peripheral blood. These TCRs come from a woman in her late teens or twenties with stable Graves' hyperthyroidism.

V usage is TRBV2 and J usage is TRBJ2-5; D is perhaps TRBD1 (5 bases). CDR1 is SNHLY and CDR2 is FYNNEI in the germline V gene. The CDR3 is 13 amino acids. V lost 7 bases to trimming and J lost 4 bases, with 13 bases between them. CDR3 protein: CASTHQGGETQYF. CDR3 sequence (DNA): TGTGCCAGCACCCACCAGGGCGGAGAGACCCAGTACTTC.

This clonotype was seen repeatedly, ten times or more. The chain links TRBV7-9 to TRBJ1-2; 10 nucleotides align to TRBD1. This CDR3 contains 14 residues. Germline CDR1 reads SEHNR; CDR2 reads FQNEAQ (reference sequence). The junction had 7 bases not matched to a gene; V was cut back by 5 bases and J by 7 bases. CDR3 sequence: CASSLTGQGSGYTF. The CDR3 DNA sequence: TGTGCCAGCAGCCTGACGGGACAGGGGTCTGGCTACACCTTC.

In the case of this clonotype: One end of the junction is discordant with germline, which a read error may explain. The chain couples TRBV20-1 to TRBJ2-7, with D uncertain. CDR1 DFQATT and CDR2 SNEGSKA come from the germline V gene (reference sequence). The CDR3 covers 12 residues. CDR3 nucleotides: TGCAGTGCTAGACAAAACTCCTACGAGCACTACTTC. This gives the protein CSARQNSYEHYF.

A note on this clonotype: Just one base apart from a much larger clone, this may be a read error. The DNA is left out, because the CDR3 cannot be placed on it with certainty; the CDR3 is given as TCRdb lists it. The V call is TRBV29-1, the J call TRBJ1-1; the D call of TRBD1 is as the table states it, not checked on the DNA. The germline CDR1 and CDR2 sequences are SQVTM and ANQGSEA. The CDR3 is 12 residues long, counting both termini. CDR3 sequence reads: CSVAPGNTEACF.

This clonotype was detected a few times. The chain employs TRBV14 and TRBJ2-7, with D tentatively TRBD2 (5 bases). Germline-derived CDR1 and CDR2 are SGHDN and FVKESK. Trimming removed 6 bases from V and 7 bases from J, with 19 bases in between. This CDR3 region has 14 residues. The CDR3 is CASSRGRQLFEQYF. CDR3 nucleotide sequence: TGTGCCAGCAGTCGCGGGCGGCAACTTTTTGAGCAGTACTTC. The full variable domain, completed using reference TRBV14 and TRBJ2-7, is EAGVTQFPSHSVIEKGQTVTLRCDPISGHDNLYWYRRVMGKEIKFLLHFVKESKQDESGMPNNRFLAERTGGTYSTLKVQPAELEDSGVYFCASSRGRQLFEQYFGPGTRLTVT.

Many counts were recorded for this clonotype. The chain has TRBV6-5 and TRBJ2-7; D is uncertain. Per the germline V gene, CDR1 is MNHEY and CDR2 is SVGAGI. CDR3 size: 14 residues. V gave up 4 bases and J gave up 3 bases, with 13 bases separating them. The CDR3 protein is CASSWETPSYEQYF. In DNA, the CDR3 is TGTGCCAGCAGTTGGGAAACACCGAGCTACGAGCAGTACTTC.

Many counts were recorded for this clonotype. The chain has TRBV10-1 and TRBJ1-2; possible D gene TRBD1, 6 bases. Looked up from germline, CDR1 is WNHNN and CDR2 is SYGVQD (reference sequence). The CDR3 runs to 13 residues. Trimming shortened V by 6 bases and J by 6 bases, and 14 bases separated the two germline ends. CDR3: CASRQHRAHGYTF. In DNA, the CDR3 is TGCGCCAGCAGACAACACAGGGCCCATGGCTACACCTTC.

This clonotype was counted many times. The chain's CDR3 is CASSGTANTGELFF. As DNA, the CDR3 is TGTGCCAGCAGTGGGACAGCGAACACCGGGGAGCTGTTTTTT. The chain combines TRBV6-1 with TRBJ2-2, with a tentative D call TRBD1 (6 bases). The CDR3 is 14 residues long. Between the trimmed V and J ends, which lost 4 bases and 0 bases, there was a span of 6 bases. From germline, CDR1 is MNHNS and CDR2 SASEGT.

This clonotype was counted ten times or more. This chain connects TRBV5-5 to TRBJ1-2; D unclear. CDR1 is SGHKS and CDR2 is YYEKEE in the germline V gene (reference sequence). V lost 4 bases and J 2 bases, leaving 9 bases between the germline ends. There are 13 residues in the CDR3. CDR3 DNA sequence: TGTGCCAGCAGCGCACTCCCAAACTATGGCTACACCTTC. Its protein product is CASSALPNYGYTF.

This clonotype was detected ten times or more. The chain carries TRBV12-5 and TRBJ2-7; the D gene is possibly TRBD1 (6 bases). V was trimmed by 5 bases and J by 3 bases, leaving 11 bases between them. Germline V CDR1 and CDR2: LGHNT, FRNRAP. The CDR3 is 13 amino acids. CDR3 region: CASGPRGLYEQYF. The CDR3 DNA reads TGTGCTAGTGGTCCCAGGGGCCTCTACGAGCAGTACTTC.

CDR3 nucleotide sequence: TGTGCCAGTAGTACGGGCGGCAGTTCTCAGGGTCTGCTCGGCTACACCTTC. Translation gives CASSTGGSSQGLLGYTF. The chain employs TRBV19 and TRBJ1-2; possible D gene TRBD1, 5 bases. V dropped 4 bases and J dropped 8 bases, with 26 bases sitting between them. The V gene's germline CDR1 is LNHDA and CDR2 SQIVND (reference sequence). CDR3 length equals 17 residues.

This clonotype was observed many times. This chain joins TRBV7-2 and TRBJ2-7; no definite D call. This CDR3 contains 15 residues. The germline V and J ends were trimmed by 0 bases and 4 bases, with 13 bases remaining between them. Germline values: CDR1 SGHTA, CDR2 FQGNSA. Here the CDR3 DNA reads TGTGCCAGCAGCTTAGCAGGGCGTGTAATGTACGAGCAGTACTTC. The encoded protein is CASSLAGRVMYEQYF.

This clonotype was seen repeatedly, ten times or more. The V gene is TRBV6-1, the J gene TRBJ2-5; no definite D call. This CDR3 region has 13 residues. Trimming stripped 6 bases from V and 7 bases from J, with 15 bases between. Germline CDR1 reads MNHNS; CDR2 reads SASEGT. Here the CDR3 reads CASRPGPVGTQYF. The CDR3 nucleotides are TGTGCCAGCAGACCCGGGCCAGTGGGGACCCAGTACTTC.

This clonotype was picked up many times. This rearrangement joins TRBV6-1 to TRBJ1-2; 8 bases line up with TRBD1. This CDR3 spans 13 amino acids. Germline-derived CDR1 and CDR2 are MNHNS and SASEGT. J was trimmed by 6 bases and V by 6 bases; bases with no gene match: 6. CDR3 coding DNA: TGTGCCAGCAGCCCGACAGGGGTGGATGGCTACACCTTC. It specifies CASSPTGVDGYTF.

This clonotype occurred many times. The chain uses TRBV20-1 and TRBJ2-5; D is unresolved. The CDR3 is 14 amino acids. The germline V gene has CDR1 DFQATT and CDR2 SNEGSKA (reference sequence). Trimming left V 1 base short and J 3 bases short, with 12 bases between. DNA for the CDR3: TGCAGTGCTAGAGGGGTCGTGGGCAAAGAGACCCAGTACTTC. As protein: CSARGVVGKETQYF.

This clonotype was detected ten times or more. The gene calls are TRBV27 and TRBJ1-5, with D perhaps TRBD1 (5 bases). The V gene's germline CDR1 is MNHEY and CDR2 SMNVEV (reference sequence). The CDR3 runs to 15 residues. V lost 4 bases and J lost 3, with 13 bases in between. The CDR3 DNA sequence: TGTGCCAGCAGTTCGACAGCCTTAATCAATCAGCCCCAGCATTTT. As protein: CASSSTALINQPQHF.

This clonotype was picked up many times. Possible read error: a much larger clone is one base away. The chain couples TRBV27 to TRBJ2-5; 8 nucleotides agree with TRBD2. The germline V gene has CDR1 MNHEY and CDR2 SMNVEV (reference sequence). V shed 0 bases and J 9 bases; nucleotides not matched to a gene: 9. The length of the CDR3 is 15 residues. CDR3 sequence reads: CASSLSGLVREAQYF. CDR3 DNA: TGTGCCAGCAGTTTATCGGGACTGGTGCGGGAGGCCCAGTACTTC.

The table lists this clonotype with many counts. The chain joins TRBV12-5 to TRBJ2-7, with D possibly called TRBD1 or TRBD2 (6 bases each). Germline loops: CDR1 LGHNT, CDR2 FRNRAP. Trimming removed 6 bases from V and 5 bases from J, with 17 bases in between. This CDR3 is built from 14 residues. This CDR3 reads CASGPGGGFHEQYF. CDR3 DNA sequence: TGTGCTAGTGGCCCTGGAGGGGGGTTCCACGAGCAGTACTTC.

This chain connects TRBV7-8 to TRBJ1-3, with D possibly being TRBD1 (5 bases). V lost 0 bases and J 0 bases, leaving 9 bases between the germline ends. The V gene's germline CDR1 is SGHVS and CDR2 FQNEAQ. CDR3 length equals 16 residues. The CDR3 loop reads CASSLAWGPSGNTIYF. In DNA form, the CDR3 reads TGTGCCAGCAGCTTAGCGTGGGGCCCCTCTGGAAACACCATATATTTT.

This clonotype has ten or more counts. V and J are TRBV19 and TRBJ2-7, with TRBD1 matching 10 bases. V lost 5 bases to trimming and J lost 6 bases; unmatched junction nucleotides: 7. Per germline, CDR1 LNHDA and CDR2 SQIVND (reference sequence). The CDR3 contains 14 residues. CDR3 in DNA: TGTGCCAGTAGTCAGTCCGGGACAGGGGCCGAGCAGTACTTC. This encodes CASSQSGTGAEQYF.

This clonotype has a handful of counts. The CDR3 sequence is CASTRGGVSETQYF. The CDR3 DNA follows: TGTGCCAGCACCCGAGGCGGGGTATCGGAGACCCAGTACTTC. The V gene is TRBV3-1, the J gene TRBJ2-5; maybe TRBD2 (6 bases). The CDR3 loop spans 14 amino acids. Germline values: CDR1 LGHDT, CDR2 YNNKEL (reference sequence). V lost 7 bases, J lost 5 bases, and 17 bases lay in between.

This clonotype appeared many times. V is TRBV20-1 and J is TRBJ2-4, with D possibly being TRBD1 or TRBD2 (5 bases each). Trimming took 6 bases from V and 4 from J, leaving 19 bases between them. Germline-derived CDR1 and CDR2 are DFQATT and SNEGSKA (reference sequence). The CDR3 length is 15 residues. Here the CDR3 reads CSADLKAWGKNIQYF. CDR3 sequence (DNA): TGCAGTGCCGATTTAAAAGCATGGGGGAAAAACATTCAGTACTTC.

The chain employs TRBV28 and TRBJ2-7; D remains ambiguous. The CDR3 contains 15 residues. Germline assignment: CDR1 MDHEN and CDR2 SYDVKM. Trimming pared 6 bases from V and 7 bases from J, leaving 22 bases between. CDR3 region: CASSNTVHILGEQYF. CDR3 in DNA: TGTGCCAGCAGCAATACAGTCCACATCCTAGGAGAGCAGTACTTC.

This chain links TRBV19 with TRBJ2-2, with 11 bases lining up with TRBD2. Germline loops: CDR1 LNHDA, CDR2 SQIVND (reference sequence). There are 14 residues in the CDR3. The V gene end was trimmed by 7 bases and the J gene end by 5 bases; junction bases not matched to a gene: 3. The CDR3 sequence: CASIPSGGTGELFF. The CDR3 nucleotides are TGTGCCAGTATCCCTAGCGGGGGGACCGGGGAGCTGTTTTTT.

This clonotype was recorded at least ten times. The CDR3 DNA reads as TGTGCCAGCAGTGATGCGACAGGGCCCAGCAATCAGCCCCAGCATTTT. Amino acids: CASSDATGPSNQPQHF. The V gene is TRBV25-1, the J gene TRBJ1-5, with 7 bases that match TRBD1. There are 16 residues in the CDR3. Trimming at V came to 3 bases and at J to 1 base, leaving 6 bases not matched to a gene. The germline CDR1 and CDR2 sequences are MGHDK and SYGVNS.

Notes on this clonotype: This may come from a read error, since a much larger clone is one base off. V gene TRBV24-1 combines with J gene TRBJ2-5; D is perhaps TRBD1 (6 bases). Germline V gene data show CDR1 as KGHDR and CDR2 as SFDVKD. This CDR3 is built from 14 residues. This chain's CDR3 is CATSHRTDIETKYF. DNA of the CDR3: TGTGCCACCAGTCATAGGACAGATATCGAGACCAAGTACTTC.